Below, 20 T cell receptor beta chains from the same sample are listed, as sequenced in a study of blood T cell repertoires in COVID-19. Only in-frame clones appear in the TCRdb table, and some are missing; sequencing was by immunoSEQ multiplex PCR. The table records approximately 70,000 clones, over 80% of them present only once. The specimen sequenced was peripheral blood. These receptors were collected from an elderly woman with active COVID-19.

Note on this clone: The same CDR3 also results from other DNA sequences found in this sample. The rearrangement uses TRBV2 and TRBJ2-3; D may be TRBD2 (6 bases). There are 12 residues in the CDR3. The V and J ends lost 6 bases and 6 bases respectively, with 10 bases between them. In germline, CDR1 is SNHLY, CDR2 FYNNEI. The CDR3 region has the DNA TGTGCCAGCAGGGGTGCGGGGGATACGCAGTATTTT. This translates into CASRGAGDTQYF.

The rearrangement links TRBV10-3 to TRBJ2-7; the match to TRBD1 covers 10 bases. With 6 bases clipped from V and 4 bases from J, the junction kept 3 bases outside the gene matches. The germline V gene encodes CDR1 ENHRY and CDR2 SYGVKD. This CDR3 is 13 amino acids long. CDR3 sequence reads: CAIRTGGRYEQYF. In DNA form, the CDR3 reads TGTGCCATCAGGACAGGGGGCAGGTACGAGCAGTACTTC.

This clone has only one observation. The chain employs TRBV18 and TRBJ2-7, with 7 bases aligning to TRBD2. The V segment lost 3 bases and the J segment 4 bases; nucleotides outside the gene matches: 9. In germline, CDR1 is KGHSH, CDR2 LQKENI. This CDR3 has 15 amino acids. The CDR3: CASSPPGGYLYEQYF. CDR3 nucleotides: TGTGCCAGCTCACCGCCGGGGGGATACCTTTACGAGCAGTACTTC.

The chain joins TRBV6-6 to TRBJ2-7; D gene uncertain. Trimming cost V 1 base and J 0 bases, with 10 bases left between them. Germline CDR1 and CDR2: MNHNY and SVGAGI (reference sequence). The CDR3 consists of 15 residues. The CDR3 region is CASSYFFGSSYEQYF. The CDR3 DNA follows: TGTGCCAGCAGTTACTTTTTCGGTAGCTCCTACGAGCAGTACTTC.

CDR3 bases: TGCGCCAGCAGCTTGTGGGACAGTGCCACAGATACGCAGTATTTT. As protein: CASSLWDSATDTQYF. The chain recombines TRBV5-1 with TRBJ2-3, with 7 bases fitting TRBD1. With V trimmed by 1 base and J by 2 bases, 4 bases remained unmatched. The germline CDR1 and CDR2 sequences are SGHRS and YFSETQ. CDR3 length: 15 amino acids.

This chain joins TRBV6-2 or TRBV6-3 and TRBJ2-3; TRBD2 might be the D (6 bases). The CDR3 totals 15 residues. The germline V gene has CDR1 MNHEY and CDR2 SVGEGT. Trimming shortened V by 0 bases and J by 11 bases, and 18 bases separated the two germline ends. The CDR3 reads CASSYSSGPTRGQYF. CDR3 bases: TGTGCCAGCAGTTACTCAAGCGGGCCCACGAGGGGGCAGTATTTT.

The chain joins TRBV28 to TRBJ1-6; possible D gene TRBD1, 6 bases. The CDR3 runs to 14 residues. With 8 bases removed from V and 6 bases from J, the gap between germline ends came to 14 bases. Germline loops: CDR1 MDHEN, CDR2 SYDVKM. The CDR3 reads CASFQGQVNSPLHF. CDR3 coding DNA: TGTGCCAGCTTTCAGGGGCAGGTTAATTCACCCCTCCACTTT.

This clone was picked up one time. The rearrangement joins TRBV28 to TRBJ2-7, with 7 bases that match TRBD2. Looked up from germline, CDR1 is MDHEN and CDR2 is SYDVKM. The CDR3 contains 13 residues. The J segment lost 12 bases and the V segment lost 3 bases, leaving 11 bases of the junction unmatched. Here the CDR3 reads CASSFTSAPYLYF. For the CDR3, the DNA is TGTGCCAGCAGTTTTACTAGCGCCCCATATCTGTACTTC.

The V gene is TRBV2, the J gene TRBJ2-3, with D possibly being TRBD2 (6 bases). V lost 5 bases, J lost 1 base, and 10 bases lay in between. The CDR3 sequence is 14 residues long. Germline V lookup: CDR1 SNHLY, CDR2 FYNNEI. The CDR3 is CASSPIAGTDTQYF. As DNA, the CDR3 is TGTGCCAGCAGTCCTATAGCGGGCACAGATACGCAGTATTTT.

The chain recombines TRBV24-1 with TRBJ2-1; tentative D call: TRBD2 (5 bases). V lost 9 bases to trimming and J lost 0 bases, with 14 bases between them. This CDR3 comprises 15 residues. Germline V lookup: CDR1 KGHDR, CDR2 SFDVKD. The CDR3 coding sequence is TGTGCCACCGCGAGCGGAAAGAGCTCCTACAATGAGCAGTTCTTC. Protein: CATASGKSSYNEQFF.

In its sample, this clone was seen once. This rearrangement joins TRBV6-5 to TRBJ2-4; D is unclear. Germline lookup yields CDR1 MNHEY and CDR2 SVGAGI. The CDR3 has 14 residues. V was shortened by 7 bases and J by 8 bases, with 18 bases between the two germline ends. CDR3 protein: CASKVAPSTDIQYF. The CDR3 DNA sequence: TGTGCCAGCAAAGTAGCCCCAAGTACTGACATTCAGTACTTC.

The chain carries TRBV5-4 and TRBJ2-1; a weak D match, TRBD1 (6 bases). Germline V gene sequence: CDR1 SGHNT, CDR2 YYREEE (reference sequence). Trimming shortened V by 5 bases and J by 5 bases, and 20 bases separated the two germline ends. There are 16 residues in the CDR3. The CDR3 here is CASRGQGGSANNEQFF. The CDR3 coding sequence is TGTGCCAGCAGGGGACAAGGTGGGAGCGCTAACAATGAGCAGTTCTTC.

The V and J genes are TRBV7-9 and TRBJ2-3, with TRBD1 matching 9 bases. The junction had 0 bases not matched to a gene; V was cut back by 1 base and J by 4 bases. Germline values: CDR1 SEHNR, CDR2 FQNEAQ (reference sequence). This CDR3 is 14 amino acids long. The CDR3 nucleotides read TGTGCCAGCAGCTTAGGGACAGGGGCAGATACGCAGTATTTT. Protein: CASSLGTGADTQYF.

As DNA, the CDR3 is TGCAGCGTTGAAGAGGGAGATACAGATACGCAGTATTTT. Its translation: CSVEEGDTDTQYF. V is TRBV29-1 and J is TRBJ2-3, with a possible D match to TRBD2 (5 bases). Trimming pared 0 bases from V and 3 bases from J, leaving 7 bases between. The CDR3 extends over 13 amino acids. The germline V gene encodes CDR1 SQVTM and CDR2 ANQGSEA.

This chain connects TRBV3-1 (or the pseudogene TRBV3-2) to TRBJ2-7; 9 bases map to TRBD1. CDR3 length: 14 residues. Germline V lookup: CDR1 LGHDT, CDR2 YNNKEL (reference sequence). The V segment lost 2 bases and the J segment 3 bases; nucleotides outside the gene matches: 2. This chain's CDR3 is CASSQSDRGYEQYF. Written as DNA, the CDR3 is TGTGCCAGCAGCCAATCGGACAGGGGCTACGAGCAGTACTTC.

V usage is TRBV3-1 (or the pseudogene TRBV3-2) and J usage is TRBJ2-2; 8 bases align to TRBD1. The V gene end was trimmed by 3 bases and the J gene end by 10 bases; junction bases not matched to a gene: 7. Looked up from germline, CDR1 is LGHDT and CDR2 is YNNKEL (reference sequence). There are 14 residues in the CDR3. The CDR3 DNA is TGTGCCAGCAGCCAGGACAGGGACTTAGAGGAGCTGTTTTTT. Its protein is CASSQDRDLEELFF.

V gene TRBV27 combines with J gene TRBJ1-3; TRBD1 might be the D (5 bases). V gave up 6 bases and J gave up 0 bases, with 18 bases separating them. The CDR3 length is 17 residues. The germline gives CDR1 MNHEY, CDR2 SMNVEV (reference sequence). CDR3 sequence: CASRAPGIGGSGNTIYF. The CDR3 nucleotides read TGTGCCAGCAGAGCCCCCGGGATCGGGGGCTCTGGAAACACCATATATTTT.

The chain has TRBV7-2 and TRBJ2-1; 7 bases align to TRBD2. The V gene end was trimmed by 6 bases and the J gene end by 5 bases; junction bases not matched to a gene: 7. Germline CDR1 reads SGHTA; CDR2 reads FQGNSA. The CDR3 totals 14 residues. This chain's CDR3 is CASSTPSGNNEQFF. DNA for the CDR3: TGTGCCAGCAGTACTCCTAGCGGCAACAATGAGCAGTTCTTC.

The rearrangement links TRBV10-3 to TRBJ1-1, with a tentative D call TRBD1 (6 bases). V was clipped by 8 bases and J by 0 bases, with 16 bases between them. The CDR3 length is 15 residues. Germline V CDR1 and CDR2: ENHRY, SYGVKD. This CDR3 is CAIGGTGNVNTEAFF. CDR3 DNA: TGTGCCATCGGCGGAACAGGGAATGTGAACACTGAAGCTTTCTTT.

The chain combines TRBV7-9 with TRBJ2-3, with TRBD2 identical over 12 bases. The CDR3 totals 16 residues. Per germline, CDR1 SEHNR and CDR2 FQNEAQ (reference sequence). J was trimmed by 2 bases and V by 2 bases; bases with no gene match: 2. The DNA for the CDR3 is TGTGCCAGCAGCTTAAGGACTAGCGGGGTCACAGATACGCAGTATTTT. It yields the protein CASSLRTSGVTDTQYF. The whole variable domain, filled in from reference TRBV7-9 and TRBJ2-3, reads DTGVSQNPRHKITKRGQNVTFRCDPISEHNRLYWYRQTLGQGPEFLTYFQNEAQLEKSRLLSDRFSAERPKGSFSTLEIQRTEQGDSAMYLCASSLRTSGVTDTQYFGPGTRLTVL.